The 16 T cell receptor beta chains below were found in one sample sequenced in a study of vaccination and CD4 T cells after COVID-19. Treatment meaning: roughly 10-day PBMC culture with coronavirus spike peptide pools or control peptides (ViraFEST assay). No cognate antigen is known for these TCRs. With the Oncomine TCR Beta short-read assay, DNA from cultured CD4+ T cells was sequenced. TCRdb re-analysed the PCR reads in MiXCR, keeping a single row per CDR3 protein. Counted here are under 11,000 distinct CDR3 sequences, under 75% occurring once; the ten biggest clones make up over 9%. Sequenced input: CD4+ T cells from blood, cultured in vitro. These receptor sequences come from a human donor who had recovered from COVID-19.

The V call is TRBV12-5, the J call TRBJ2-6, with 9 bases matching TRBD1. CDR1 and CDR2 (germline): LGHNT, FRNRAP. The CDR3 loop spans 16 amino acids. With V trimmed by 6 bases and J by 2 bases, 5 bases remained unmatched. The CDR3 DNA reads as TGTGCTAGTGGACAGGACAGGGGAACTGGGGCCAACGTCCTGACTTTC. This sequence encodes CASGQDRGTGANVLTF.

The chain employs TRBV6-5 and TRBJ2-7; TRBD1 agrees at 9 bases. Looked up from germline, CDR1 is MNHEY and CDR2 is SVGAGI. The CDR3 has 15 amino acids. V lost 2 bases, J lost 6 bases, and 8 bases stayed unmatched. CDR3 DNA sequence: TGTGCCAGCAGTTACCGGGGGGCGACAGGGGGCGAGCAGTACTTC. As protein: CASSYRGATGGEQYF.

The chain links TRBV7-8 to TRBJ1-1; 8 positions match TRBD1. V lost 4 bases and J lost 4; bases outside the gene matches: 8. The CDR3 spans 15 residues. CDR1 is SGHVS and CDR2 is FQNEAQ in the germline V gene. CDR3 region: CASSSRPTGGTEAFF. In nucleotides, the CDR3 is TGTGCCAGCAGCTCACGACCAACAGGGGGCACTGAAGCTTTCTTT.

The J gene is TRBJ2-7, the V gene TRBV29-1; D call uncertain. Trimming pared 0 bases from V and 4 bases from J, leaving 10 bases between. The CDR3 is 13 residues long. Germline V CDR1 and CDR2: SQVTM, ANQGSEA. CDR3 protein: CSVEDYPKYEQYF. The CDR3, as DNA: TGCAGCGTTGAAGATTACCCTAAATACGAGCAGTACTTC.

The chain combines TRBV7-2 with TRBJ2-5; 11 bases align to TRBD1. V was pared by 5 bases and J by 5 bases, with 10 bases of the junction left unmatched. The CDR3 consists of 16 residues. Germline loops: CDR1 SGHTA, CDR2 FQGNSA. CDR3 in amino acids: CASSTTGTGGVETQYF. In nucleotides, the CDR3 is TGTGCCAGCAGCACCACCGGGACAGGGGGGGTCGAGACCCAGTACTTC.

Only a few counts were recorded for this clonotype. This chain links TRBV12-2 with TRBJ1-2; TRBD1, the table's D call, lacks a check against the DNA. TRBV12-2 is shown as a pseudogene. The CDR3 is made up of 14 amino acids. CDR3 bases: TGTGCAAGTCCCTTGGACAGGGGGCGATGTGGCTACACCTTC. This gives the protein CASPLDRGRCGYTF.

The chain couples TRBV19 to TRBJ2-1, with 8 bases identical to TRBD1. Trimming took 3 bases from V and 6 from J; bases not matched to a gene: 7. Germline V lookup: CDR1 LNHDA, CDR2 SQIVND (reference sequence). This CDR3 is 15 amino acids long. The CDR3 region is CASSIITGTGNEQFF. The CDR3 bases are TGTGCCAGTAGTATCATCACCGGGACAGGCAATGAGCAGTTCTTC. The complete variable domain, with remaining parts taken from reference TRBV19 and TRBJ2-1, reads DGGITQSPKYLFRKEGQNVTLSCEQNLNHDAMYWYRQDPGQGLRLIYYSQIVNDFQKGDIAEGYSVSREKKESFPLTVTSAQKNPTAFYLCASSIITGTGNEQFFGPGTRLTVL.

CDR3 sequence reads: CASSPKLAGREQFF. CDR3 sequence (DNA): TGTGCCAGCAGTCCCAAACTAGCGGGGAGGGAGCAGTTCTTC. The chain recombines TRBV27 with TRBJ2-1, with 10 bases matching TRBD2. Germline CDR1 MNHEY, CDR2 SMNVEV (reference sequence). The CDR3 runs to 14 residues. With V trimmed by 5 bases and J by 10 bases, 8 bases remained unmatched.

This chain links TRBV27 with TRBJ1-5; the D gene is possibly TRBD1 (6 bases). This CDR3 is built from 18 residues. Trimming pared 5 bases from V and 4 bases from J, leaving 24 bases between. Germline V gene data show CDR1 as MNHEY and CDR2 as SMNVEV (reference sequence). As DNA, the CDR3 is TGTGCCAGCAGTCCGTTGACAGGCCGGAGAGGCGAGAATCAGCCCCAGCATTTT. Its translation: CASSPLTGRRGENQPQHF.

This chain links TRBV10-3 with TRBJ2-3; no clear D. The CDR3 sequence is 15 residues long. Trimming removed 4 bases from V and 2 bases from J, with 13 bases in between. Germline lookup yields CDR1 ENHRY and CDR2 SYGVKD. CDR3 sequence (DNA): TGTGCCATCAGTGTGGACCGGGCCCCCACAGATACGCAGTATTTT. This codes for CAISVDRAPTDTQYF.

The chain carries TRBV2 and TRBJ1-2; TRBD1 aligns across 9 bases. Germline V gives CDR1 SNHLY, CDR2 FYNNEI. The CDR3 contains 17 residues. The V segment lost 5 bases and the J segment 9 bases; nucleotides outside the gene matches: 19. CDR3 sequence: CASSSIPRTGDIPRYTF. The DNA of the CDR3 is TGTGCCAGCAGTTCTATCCCTAGGACAGGGGACATCCCGCGCTACACCTTC.

CDR3 loop: CASSYPLPTGELFF. The CDR3 bases are TGTGCCAGCAGTTACCCCCTGCCCACCGGGGAGCTGTTTTTT. The chain recombines TRBV6-5 with TRBJ2-2; no clear D. Germline values: CDR1 MNHEY, CDR2 SVGAGI. The CDR3 is 14 residues long. Trimming removed 2 bases at V and 4 bases at J, with 8 bases between.

The V gene is TRBV24-1, the J gene TRBJ2-2, with 7 bases identical to TRBD2. In germline, CDR1 is KGHDR, CDR2 SFDVKD. V gave up 0 bases and J gave up 3 bases; unmatched junction bases: 0. The CDR3 is 15 amino acids. The CDR3 spells CATSDLRGDTGELFF. In nucleotides, the CDR3 is TGTGCCACCAGTGATTTGCGGGGGGACACCGGGGAGCTGTTTTTT.

The sample holds a few counts of this clonotype. The V and J genes are TRBV7-2 and TRBJ1-5; D is unresolved. The CDR3 runs to 13 residues. Germline CDR1 SGHTA, CDR2 FQGNSA. V dropped 5 bases and J dropped 4 bases, with 9 bases sitting between them. CDR3: CASSRSHNQPQHF. For the CDR3, the DNA is TGTGCCAGCAGCCGGAGTCATAATCAGCCCCAGCATTTT.

This chain uses TRBV7-9 with TRBJ1-5; no firm D call. The V gene's germline CDR1 is SEHNR and CDR2 FQNEAQ (reference sequence). V was cut by 3 bases and J by 4 bases, with 4 bases left in between. The CDR3 is 12 residues long. The CDR3 DNA sequence: TGTGCCAGCAGCTTGGAAAATCAGCCCCAGCATTTT. Translation gives CASSLENQPQHF.

This chain joins TRBV6-1 and TRBJ1-2; 7 nucleotides match TRBD1. The trim removed 5 bases at V and 6 bases at J, leaving 6 bases unmatched. The germline gives CDR1 MNHNS, CDR2 SASEGT. The length of the CDR3 is 13 residues. In DNA, the CDR3 is TGTGCCAGCAGTCTGGGACAGAGTAATGGCTACACCTTC. Translated: CASSLGQSNGYTF.